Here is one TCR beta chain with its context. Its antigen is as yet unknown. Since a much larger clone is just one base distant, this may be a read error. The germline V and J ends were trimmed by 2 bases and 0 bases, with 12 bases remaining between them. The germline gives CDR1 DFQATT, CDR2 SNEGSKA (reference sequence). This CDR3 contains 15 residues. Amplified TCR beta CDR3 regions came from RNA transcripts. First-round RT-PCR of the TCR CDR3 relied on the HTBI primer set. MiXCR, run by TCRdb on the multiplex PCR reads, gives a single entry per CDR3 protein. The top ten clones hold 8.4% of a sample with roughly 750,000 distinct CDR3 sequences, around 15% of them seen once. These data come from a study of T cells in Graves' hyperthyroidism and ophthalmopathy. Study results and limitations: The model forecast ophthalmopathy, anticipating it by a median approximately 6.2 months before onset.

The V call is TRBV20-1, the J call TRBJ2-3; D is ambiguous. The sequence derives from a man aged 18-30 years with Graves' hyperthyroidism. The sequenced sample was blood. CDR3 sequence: CSARPGPASTDTQYF. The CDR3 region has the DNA TGCAGTGCTAGACCCGGGCCTGCTAGCACAGATACGCAGTATTTT.